This T cell receptor (beta chain) originates from a study of human T cells and chemical hapten exposure. Broader study findings: Expanded TCRs made up significantly more big CDR3 similarity clusters than controls did.

MiXCR was run by TCRdb on the RACE reads, yielding one entry per CDR3 protein. Found here are more than 150,000 distinct CDR3 sequences, approximately 31% of them singletons; the top ten hold under 3%. This CDR3 spans 14 amino acids. Germline V gene sequence: CDR1 ENHRY, CDR2 SYGVKD. The V end lost 2 bases, the J end lost 4 bases, and 11 bases lay between the germline ends. For this clonotype: Its antigen is unidentified.

Documented time point: pre-sensitization, week 0. Treatment given: therapeutic diphenylcyclopropenone sensitization with weekly scalp DPC. The V gene is TRBV10-3, the J gene TRBJ1-2, with D hard to call. The TCR originated in a young woman with alopecia areata. Some clones in this sample may be carry-over from other donors' samples. The source was whole blood, collected in connection with sensitization to the hapten diphenylcyclopropenone (DPC). Here the CDR3 DNA reads TGTGCCATCAGTGAGGGGGAAGAGACCTATGGCTACACCTTC. Translated, it gives CAISEGEETYGYTF.